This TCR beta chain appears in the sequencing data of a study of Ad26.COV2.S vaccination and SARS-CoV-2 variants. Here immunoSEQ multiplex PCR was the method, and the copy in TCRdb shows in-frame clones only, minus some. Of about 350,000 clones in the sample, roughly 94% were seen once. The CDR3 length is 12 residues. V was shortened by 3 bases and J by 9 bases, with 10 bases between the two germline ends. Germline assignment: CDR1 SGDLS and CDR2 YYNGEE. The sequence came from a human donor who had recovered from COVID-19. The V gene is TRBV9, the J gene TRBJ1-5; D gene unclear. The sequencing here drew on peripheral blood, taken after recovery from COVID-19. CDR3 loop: CASSGSSGPQHF. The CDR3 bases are TGTGCCAGCAGCGGCTCATCAGGGCCCCAGCATTTT.